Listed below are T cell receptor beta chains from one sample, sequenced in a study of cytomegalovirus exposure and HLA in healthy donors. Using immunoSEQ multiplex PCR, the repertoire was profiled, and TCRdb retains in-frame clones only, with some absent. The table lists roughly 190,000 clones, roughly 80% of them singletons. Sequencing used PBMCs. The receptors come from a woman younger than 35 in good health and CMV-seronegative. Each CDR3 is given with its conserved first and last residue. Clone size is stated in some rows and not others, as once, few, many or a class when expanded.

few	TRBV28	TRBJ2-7	CASSYLLTYEQYF
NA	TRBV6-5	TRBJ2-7	CASSYAGGNGEQYF
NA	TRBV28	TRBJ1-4	CASTAREEKLFF
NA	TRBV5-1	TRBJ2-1	CASSLVPAGEGGNEQFF
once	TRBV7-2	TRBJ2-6	CASSLGQISGANVLTF
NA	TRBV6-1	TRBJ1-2	CASSENRDPVVGYTF
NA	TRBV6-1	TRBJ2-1	CASSQTRGHNEQFF
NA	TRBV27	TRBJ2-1	CASSLPRGRRGLYNEQFF
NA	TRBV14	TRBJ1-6	CASSQGGWWPYNSPLHF
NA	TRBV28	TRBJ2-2	CASSLSFGELFF
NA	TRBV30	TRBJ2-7	CACTGGSSYEQYF
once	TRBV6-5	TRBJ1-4	CASSLQATNEKLFF
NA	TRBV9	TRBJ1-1	CASSPSGGAEAFF
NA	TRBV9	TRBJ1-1	CASSEEGQGVPMNTEAFF
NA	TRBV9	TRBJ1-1	CASSVLTGGTEAFF
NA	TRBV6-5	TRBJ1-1	CASSYSAENTEAFF
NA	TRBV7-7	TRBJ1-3	CASSLGTFGSGNTIYF
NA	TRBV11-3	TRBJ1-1	CASSPTGTQNTEAFF
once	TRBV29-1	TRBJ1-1	CSVGPGLETEAFF
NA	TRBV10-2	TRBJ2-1	CASGTILELGEQFF
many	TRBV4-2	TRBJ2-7	CASSQEKGLGSYEQYF
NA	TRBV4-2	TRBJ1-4	CASSQDGQGNEKLFF
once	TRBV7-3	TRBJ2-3	CASSLGATSTDTQYF
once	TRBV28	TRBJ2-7	CASSFSRGAVYEQYF
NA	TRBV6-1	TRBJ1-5	CASSEAQGAGNQPQHF
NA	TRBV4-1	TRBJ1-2	CASSQDIEGTGGGGYTF
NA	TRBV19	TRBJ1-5	CASSIVEGQPQHF
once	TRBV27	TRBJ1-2	CASSLRETAYYYGYTF
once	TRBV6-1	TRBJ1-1	CASREEGGVNTEAFF
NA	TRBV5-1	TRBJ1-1	CASSFDLRTEYTEAFF
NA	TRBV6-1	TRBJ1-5	CASSKQGDQPQHF
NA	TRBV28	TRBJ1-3	CASSLTGSGNTIYF
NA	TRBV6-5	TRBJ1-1	CASSYSAGGNTEAFF
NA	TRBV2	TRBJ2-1	CASSDVSGTSGGAGYNEQFF
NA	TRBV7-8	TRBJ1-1	CASSFGRGEAFF